This TCR beta chain was retrieved from a study of regulatory T cells in long-lasting Graves disease. Assembly of TCR beta libraries relied on iRepertoire HTBI primers together with Arm-PCR of CDR3 regions. TCRdb redid the calling of the multiplex PCR reads with MiXCR, one entry per CDR3 protein. The sample includes roughly 530,000 distinct CDR3 sequences, 15% to 20% of them seen just once. V shed 2 bases, J shed 1 base, and the junction held 7 bases outside the gene matches. CDR1 is DFQATT and CDR2 is SNEGSKA in the germline V gene (reference sequence). This CDR3 is built from 15 residues. Documented time point: newly diagnosed GD, antithyroid drugs for less than 3 months. The authors made the TCR library using RNA they extracted from PBMCs. These records were also assigned to another study, of T cells in Graves' hyperthyroidism and ophthalmopathy.

The V and J genes are TRBV20-1 and TRBJ1-1; TRBD1 aligns across 7 bases. The origin of this receptor is a woman aged 40-65 years with Graves disease. The material was peripheral blood mononuclear cells (PBMCs), obtained at new diagnosis, from a patient treated with antithyroid drugs. DNA for the CDR3: TGCAGTGCTAGACTACCGGGACAGCAGAACACTGAAGCTTTCTTT. Translated, it gives CSARLPGQQNTEAFF.